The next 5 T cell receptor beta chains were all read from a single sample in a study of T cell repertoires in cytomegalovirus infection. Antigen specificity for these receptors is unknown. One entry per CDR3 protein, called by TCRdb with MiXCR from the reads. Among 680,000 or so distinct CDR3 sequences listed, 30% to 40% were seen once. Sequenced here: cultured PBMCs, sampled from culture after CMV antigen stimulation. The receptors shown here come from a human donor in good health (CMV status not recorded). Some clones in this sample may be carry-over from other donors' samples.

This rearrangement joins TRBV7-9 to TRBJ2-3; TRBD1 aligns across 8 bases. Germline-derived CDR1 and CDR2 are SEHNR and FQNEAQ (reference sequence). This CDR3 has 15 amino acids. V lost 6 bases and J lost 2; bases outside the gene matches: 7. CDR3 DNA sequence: TGTGCCAGCAGATCGGACAGGGTTAACACAGATACGCAGTATTTT. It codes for CASRSDRVNTDTQYF.

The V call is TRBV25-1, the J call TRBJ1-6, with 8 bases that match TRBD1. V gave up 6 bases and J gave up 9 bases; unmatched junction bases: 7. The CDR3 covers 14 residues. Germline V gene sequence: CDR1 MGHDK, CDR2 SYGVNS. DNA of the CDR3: TGTGCCAGCAGGGACAGGGCCGGGTCTTCACCCCTCCACTTT. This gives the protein CASRDRAGSSPLHF.

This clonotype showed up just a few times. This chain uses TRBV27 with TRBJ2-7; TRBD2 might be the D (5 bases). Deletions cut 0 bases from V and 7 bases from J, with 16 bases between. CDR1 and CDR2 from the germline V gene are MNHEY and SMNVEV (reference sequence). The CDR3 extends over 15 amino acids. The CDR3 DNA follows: TGTGCCAGCAGTTTATCTGGAGGCCTCATCCGGGAGCAGTACTTC. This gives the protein CASSLSGGLIREQYF.

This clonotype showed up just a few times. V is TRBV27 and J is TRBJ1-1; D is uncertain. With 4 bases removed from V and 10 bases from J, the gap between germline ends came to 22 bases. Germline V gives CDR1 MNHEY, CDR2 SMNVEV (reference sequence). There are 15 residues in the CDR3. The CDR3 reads CASSSLGSKALRAFF. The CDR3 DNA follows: TGTGCCAGCAGTTCCCTAGGGTCCAAGGCACTGAGAGCTTTCTTT.

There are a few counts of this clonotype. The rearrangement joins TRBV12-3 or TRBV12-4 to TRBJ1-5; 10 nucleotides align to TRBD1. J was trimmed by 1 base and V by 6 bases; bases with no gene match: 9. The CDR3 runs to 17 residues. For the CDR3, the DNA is TGTGCCAGCAGCCTCGACAGGGGGCTTGGCAGCAATCAGCCCCAGCATTTT. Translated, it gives CASSLDRGLGSNQPQHF.